The present T cell receptor beta chain was sequenced within a study of blood T cell repertoires in COVID-19. CDR1 and CDR2 (germline): GTSNPN, SVGIG (reference sequence). V lost 4 bases, J lost 3 bases, and 14 bases stayed unmatched. The CDR3 runs to 16 residues. Measured with immunoSEQ multiplex PCR; TCRdb has only the in-frame clones, and not every one. There are roughly 70,000 clones in the sample; roughly nine tenths occur only once, and 1.4% to 1.5% lies in the top ten. Sequenced sample: peripheral blood. V usage is TRBV30 and J usage is TRBJ2-7; 8 positions match TRBD2. The clonotype originates from a middle-aged man with acute or convalescent COVID-19. CDR3 nucleotide sequence: TGTGCCTGGACCCAAGGGCCGGGACTAGTAGTCTACGAGCAGTACTTC. Its protein is CAWTQGPGLVVYEQYF.